This T cell receptor (beta chain) was identified during a study of T cell responses to AZD1222 COVID-19 vaccine. Study-wide results and caveats: Donors skewed white British and female; clonal diversity was possibly underestimated. Reportedly, nearly half of unique spike TCRs recognized epitopes outside B.1.351/B.1.1.7 mutations. The study sampled repertoires only after the peak T cell response. Along spike, vaccine-associated CD4 TCRs were found throughout, with dominance at 160-218 and 743-854.

Germline CDR1 is SQVTM and CDR2 is ANQGSEA. The CDR3 consists of 12 residues. V gave up 8 bases and J gave up 7 bases; unmatched junction bases: 11. About this clone itself: Antigen unknown.

Produced via immunoSEQ multiplex PCR; TCRdb's table is partial and in-frame only. The sample carries roughly 200,000 clones, 90% to 95% recorded once. The source material was peripheral blood, sampled 28 days after the second dose of the MenACWY control vaccine. The receptor's source is an adult who received the MenACWY meningococcal vaccine as a control. The chain employs TRBV29-1 and TRBJ2-7; 7 bases agree with TRBD1. CDR3 in DNA: TGCAGCACCTCCGACAGGGTGGGGGAGCAGTACTTC. Its protein product is CSTSDRVGEQYF.